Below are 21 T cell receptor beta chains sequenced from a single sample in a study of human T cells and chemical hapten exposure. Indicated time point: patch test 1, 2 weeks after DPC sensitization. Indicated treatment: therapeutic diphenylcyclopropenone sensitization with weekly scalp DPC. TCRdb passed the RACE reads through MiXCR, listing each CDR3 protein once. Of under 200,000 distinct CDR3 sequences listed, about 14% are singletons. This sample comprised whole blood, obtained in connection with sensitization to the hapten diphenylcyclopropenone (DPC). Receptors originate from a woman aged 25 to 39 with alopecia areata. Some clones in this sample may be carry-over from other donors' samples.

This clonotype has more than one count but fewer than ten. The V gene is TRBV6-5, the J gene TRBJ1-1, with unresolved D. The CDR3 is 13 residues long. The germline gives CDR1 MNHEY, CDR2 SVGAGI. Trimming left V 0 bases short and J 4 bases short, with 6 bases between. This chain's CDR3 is CASSYSWVTEAFF. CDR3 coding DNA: TGTGCCAGCAGTTACTCGTGGGTCACTGAAGCTTTCTTT.

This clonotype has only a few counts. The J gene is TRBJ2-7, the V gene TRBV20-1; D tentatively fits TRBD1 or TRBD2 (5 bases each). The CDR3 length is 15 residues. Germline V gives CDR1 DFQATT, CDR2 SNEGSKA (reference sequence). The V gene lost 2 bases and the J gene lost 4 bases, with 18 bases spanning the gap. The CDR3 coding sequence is TGCAGTGCTAGACGGGACGGCCGAACTCCTTACGAGCAGTACTTC. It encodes CSARRDGRTPYEQYF.

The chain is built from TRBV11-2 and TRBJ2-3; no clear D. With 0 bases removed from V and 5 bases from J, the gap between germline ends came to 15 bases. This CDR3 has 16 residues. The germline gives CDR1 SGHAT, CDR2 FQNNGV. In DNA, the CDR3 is TGTGCCAGCAGCTTAGATCGTGGCCAAGCGAGAGATACGCAGTATTTT. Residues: CASSLDRGQARDTQYF.

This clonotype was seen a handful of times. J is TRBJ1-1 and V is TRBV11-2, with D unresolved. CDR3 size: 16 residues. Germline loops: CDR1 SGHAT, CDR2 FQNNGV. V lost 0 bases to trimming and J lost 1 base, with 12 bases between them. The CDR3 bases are TGTGCCAGCAGCTTAGACATAGTGGTAGGGAACACTGAAGCTTTCTTT. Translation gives CASSLDIVVGNTEAFF.

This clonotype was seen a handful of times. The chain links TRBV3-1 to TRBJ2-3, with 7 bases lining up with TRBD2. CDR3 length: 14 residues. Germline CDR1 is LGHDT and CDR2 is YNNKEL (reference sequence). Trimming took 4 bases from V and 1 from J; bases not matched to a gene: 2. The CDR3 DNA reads TGTGCCAGCAGCCGGGACTACGGCACAGATACGCAGTATTTT. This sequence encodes CASSRDYGTDTQYF.

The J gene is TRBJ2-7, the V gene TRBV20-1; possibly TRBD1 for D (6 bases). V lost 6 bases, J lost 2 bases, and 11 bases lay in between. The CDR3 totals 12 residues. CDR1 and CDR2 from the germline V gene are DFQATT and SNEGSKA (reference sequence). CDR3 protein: CSADDRTYEQYF. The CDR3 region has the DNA TGCAGTGCCGACGACAGGACCTACGAGCAGTACTTC.

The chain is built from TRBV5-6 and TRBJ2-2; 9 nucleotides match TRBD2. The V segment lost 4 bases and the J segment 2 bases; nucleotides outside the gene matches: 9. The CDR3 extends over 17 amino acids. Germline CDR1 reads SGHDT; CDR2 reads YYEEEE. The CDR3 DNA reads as TGTGCCAGCAGCCACCTCCTAGCGGGGTATAACACCGGGGAGCTGTTTTTT. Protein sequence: CASSHLLAGYNTGELFF.

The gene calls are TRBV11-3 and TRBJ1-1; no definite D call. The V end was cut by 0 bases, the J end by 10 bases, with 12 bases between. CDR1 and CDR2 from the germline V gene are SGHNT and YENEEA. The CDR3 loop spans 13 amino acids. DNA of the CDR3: TGTGCCAGCAGCTTAGATGAACAGCGAGGAGCTTTCTTT. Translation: CASSLDEQRGAFF.

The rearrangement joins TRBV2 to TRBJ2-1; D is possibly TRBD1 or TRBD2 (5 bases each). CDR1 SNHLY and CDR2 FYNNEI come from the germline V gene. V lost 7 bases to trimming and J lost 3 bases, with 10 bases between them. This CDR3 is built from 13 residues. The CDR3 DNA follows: TGTGCCAGCACAGAGGGGTTCTACAATGAGCAGTTCTTC. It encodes CASTEGFYNEQFF.

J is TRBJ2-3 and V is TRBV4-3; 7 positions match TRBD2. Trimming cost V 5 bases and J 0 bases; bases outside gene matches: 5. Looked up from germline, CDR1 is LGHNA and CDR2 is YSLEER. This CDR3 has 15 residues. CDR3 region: CASSRDYQSTDTQYF. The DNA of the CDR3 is TGCGCCAGCAGCAGGGACTACCAGAGCACAGATACGCAGTATTTT.

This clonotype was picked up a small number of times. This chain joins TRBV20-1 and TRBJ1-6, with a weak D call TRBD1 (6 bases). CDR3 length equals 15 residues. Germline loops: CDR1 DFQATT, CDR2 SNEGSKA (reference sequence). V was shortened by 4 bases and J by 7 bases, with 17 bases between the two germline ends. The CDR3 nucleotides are TGCAGTGCTATACCACAGGGACGGGGAAATTCACCCCTCCACTTT. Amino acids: CSAIPQGRGNSPLHF.

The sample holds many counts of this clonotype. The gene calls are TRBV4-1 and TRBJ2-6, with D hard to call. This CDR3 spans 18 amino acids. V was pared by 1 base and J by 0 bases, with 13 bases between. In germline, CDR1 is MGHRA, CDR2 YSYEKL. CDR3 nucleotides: TGCGCCAGCAGCCAAGTTGACATGGGCTTCTCTGGGGCCAACGTCCTGACTTTC. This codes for CASSQVDMGFSGANVLTF.

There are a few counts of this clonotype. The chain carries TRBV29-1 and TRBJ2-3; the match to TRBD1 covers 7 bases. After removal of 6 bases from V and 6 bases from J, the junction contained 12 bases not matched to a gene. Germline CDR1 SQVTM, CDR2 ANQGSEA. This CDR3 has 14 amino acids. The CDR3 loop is CSVVKDRRADTQYF. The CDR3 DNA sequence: TGCAGCGTCGTAAAGGACAGGCGGGCCGATACGCAGTATTTT.

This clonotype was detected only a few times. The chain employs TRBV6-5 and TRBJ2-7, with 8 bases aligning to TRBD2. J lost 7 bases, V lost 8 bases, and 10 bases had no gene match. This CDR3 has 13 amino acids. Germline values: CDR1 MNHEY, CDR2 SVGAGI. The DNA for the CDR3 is TGTGCCAGCCGTCCGGGGGGGACTTTGGAGCAGTACTTC. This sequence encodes CASRPGGTLEQYF.

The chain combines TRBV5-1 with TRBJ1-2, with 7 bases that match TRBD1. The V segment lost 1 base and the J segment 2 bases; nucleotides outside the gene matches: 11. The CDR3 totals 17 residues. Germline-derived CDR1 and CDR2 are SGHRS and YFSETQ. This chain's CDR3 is CASSLTADWDSNYGYTF. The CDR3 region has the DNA TGCGCCAGCAGCTTGACTGCGGATTGGGACAGCAACTATGGCTACACCTTC.

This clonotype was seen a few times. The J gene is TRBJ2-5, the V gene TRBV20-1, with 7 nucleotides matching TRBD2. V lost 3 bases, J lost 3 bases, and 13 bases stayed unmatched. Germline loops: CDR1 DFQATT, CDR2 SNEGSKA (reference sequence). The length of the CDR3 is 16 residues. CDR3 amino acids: CSARHNEAGLKETQYF. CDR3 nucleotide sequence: TGCAGTGCTAGGCATAATGAAGCGGGGCTAAAAGAGACCCAGTACTTC.

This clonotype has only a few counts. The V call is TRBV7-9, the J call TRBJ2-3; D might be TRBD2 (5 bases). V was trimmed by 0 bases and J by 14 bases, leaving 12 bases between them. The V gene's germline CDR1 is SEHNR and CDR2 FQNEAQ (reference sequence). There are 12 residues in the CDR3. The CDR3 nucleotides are TGTGCCAGCAGCTTAGCAGGAGGACGGGGGTATTTT. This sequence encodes CASSLAGGRGYF.

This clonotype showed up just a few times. Here the CDR3 DNA reads TGTGCCAGCAGCTTGGGGGACAGTTCCTTTATGAACACTGAAGCTTTCTTT. Its protein product is CASSLGDSSFMNTEAFF. The chain joins TRBV5-6 to TRBJ1-1; 7 bases agree with TRBD1. CDR1 SGHDT and CDR2 YYEEEE come from the germline V gene. Germline trimming cut 0 bases from V and 0 bases from J; bases unmatched to any gene: 8. The CDR3 is 17 residues long.

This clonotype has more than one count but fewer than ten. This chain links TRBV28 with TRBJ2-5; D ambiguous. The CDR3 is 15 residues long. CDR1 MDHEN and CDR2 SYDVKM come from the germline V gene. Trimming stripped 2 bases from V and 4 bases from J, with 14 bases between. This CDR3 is CASSLNRRNPETQYF. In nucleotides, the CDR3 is TGTGCCAGCAGTTTAAATAGGCGAAACCCAGAGACCCAGTACTTC.

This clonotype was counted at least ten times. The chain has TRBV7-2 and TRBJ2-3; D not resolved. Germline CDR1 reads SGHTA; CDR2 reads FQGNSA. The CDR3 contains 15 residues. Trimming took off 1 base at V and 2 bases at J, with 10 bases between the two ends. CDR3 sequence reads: CASSLVAKNTDTQYF. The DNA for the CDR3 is TGTGCCAGCAGCTTAGTAGCTAAAAACACAGATACGCAGTATTTT.

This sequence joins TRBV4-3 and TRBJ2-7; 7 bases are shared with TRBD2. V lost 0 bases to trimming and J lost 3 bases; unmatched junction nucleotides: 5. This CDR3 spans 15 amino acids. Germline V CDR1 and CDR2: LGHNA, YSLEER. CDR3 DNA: TGCGCCAGCAGCCAAGACTGGGAGGGGAGCTACGAGCAGTACTTC. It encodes CASSQDWEGSYEQYF.